The sequence of this T cell receptor (beta chain) was determined in a study of T cell repertoires in cytomegalovirus infection. Findings and limits, study-wide: The ex vivo response showed dominance by HLA-C-restricted CMV-specific TCR beta clonotypes.

The length of the CDR3 is 15 residues. V was clipped by 1 base and J by 4 bases; unmatched bases: 6. Germline lookup yields CDR1 DFQATT and CDR2 SNEGSKA (reference sequence). The sample holds a few counts of this clonotype. Its target is unknown. TCRdb itself ran the reads through MiXCR, one entry per CDR3 protein. The sample lists approximately 1,000,000 distinct CDR3 sequences, roughly 30% occurring once. This sequence joins TRBV20-1 and TRBJ2-5; 10 bases align to TRBD2. The TCR sequence derives from a human donor in good health (CMV status not recorded). Some clones in this sample may be carry-over from other donors' samples. This material consisted of cultured CD8+ T cells from PBMCs, taken from culture after CMV antigen stimulation. DNA for the CDR3: TGCAGTGCTAGAGCTAGCGGGGGCCTATTAGAGACCCAGTACTTC. The encoded protein is CSARASGGLLETQYF.